A selection of T cell receptor beta chains follows, all from one sample in a study of blood T cell repertoires in COVID-19. The table came from immunoSEQ multiplex PCR; TCRdb's copy has only in-frame clones and leaves some out. The sample has about 180,000 clones, roughly 89% seen once. The sequencing input was PBMCs or T cells enriched from blood (not recorded which). All receptors come from a woman aged 40 to 50 with acute COVID-19. Each CDR3 is given with its conserved first and last residue. A D gene is named only where the DNA matches it firmly. Where a row states a size, it is once, few, many or the class of an expanded clone; other rows omit it.

D gene: TRBD1
V gene: TRBV29-1
CDR3 length: 16
J gene: TRBJ1-2
clone size: NA
CDR3 protein: CSAGTAGITRGYGYTF
CDR3 DNA: TGCAGCGCTGGGACAGCAGGAATAACAAGAGGCTATGGCTACACCTTC

D gene: TRBD1
V gene: TRBV3-1/TRBV3-2
CDR3 length: 22
J gene: TRBJ2-5
clone size: NA
CDR3 protein: CASSLPYSKDRGRRVWEETQYF
CDR3 DNA: TGTGCCAGCAGCCTACCCTACTCCAAAGACAGGGGGCGTCGGGTGTGGGAAGAGACCCAGTACTTC

D gene: TRBD1
V gene: TRBV18
CDR3 length: 16
J gene: TRBJ2-5
clone size: NA
CDR3 protein: CASSPLLDRGWETQYF
CDR3 DNA: TGTGCCAGCTCACCTTTATTGGACAGGGGTTGGGAGACCCAGTACTTC

D gene: NA
V gene: TRBV4-3
CDR3 length: 15
J gene: TRBJ1-5
clone size: NA
CDR3 protein: CASSQVTGSNQPQHF
CDR3 DNA: TGCGCCAGCAGCCAAGTGACAGGTTCCAATCAGCCCCAGCATTTT

D gene: NA
V gene: TRBV7-9
CDR3 length: 12
J gene: TRBJ1-1
clone size: NA
CDR3 protein: CASSLGVGGAFF
CDR3 DNA: TGTGCCAGCAGCTTAGGGGTTGGGGGCGCTTTCTTT

D gene: TRBD1
V gene: TRBV2
CDR3 length: 14
J gene: TRBJ1-4
clone size: NA
CDR3 protein: CASSGGQGNEKLFF
CDR3 DNA: TGTGCCAGCTCTGGGGGACAGGGGAATGAAAAACTGTTTTTT

D gene: TRBD1
V gene: TRBV5-1
CDR3 length: 13
J gene: TRBJ2-7
clone size: NA
CDR3 protein: CASSRTTGSEQYF
CDR3 DNA: TGCGCCAGCAGCAGGACGACAGGGTCCGAGCAGTACTTC

D gene: NA
V gene: TRBV13
CDR3 length: 15
J gene: TRBJ2-7
clone size: NA
CDR3 protein: CASTLLGTATSEQYF
CDR3 DNA: TGTGCCAGCACCCTCCTCGGGACAGCGACTAGCGAGCAGTACTTC

D gene: NA
V gene: TRBV7-2
CDR3 length: 14
J gene: TRBJ1-5
clone size: NA
CDR3 protein: CASSFLGVGQPQHF
CDR3 DNA: TGTGCCAGCAGCTTCTTAGGGGTTGGACAGCCCCAGCATTTT

D gene: TRBD2
V gene: TRBV19
CDR3 length: 14
J gene: TRBJ2-3
clone size: NA
CDR3 protein: CASSGTSPSDTQYF
CDR3 DNA: TGTGCCAGTAGTGGGACTAGCCCGTCCGATACGCAGTATTTT

D gene: TRBD2
V gene: TRBV12-5
CDR3 length: 18
J gene: TRBJ2-5
clone size: NA
CDR3 protein: CASGLARLAGGLQETQYF
CDR3 DNA: TGTGCTAGTGGTTTGGCCCGACTAGCGGGAGGGCTACAAGAGACCCAGTACTTC

D gene: TRBD2
V gene: TRBV30
CDR3 length: 16
J gene: TRBJ2-2
clone size: NA
CDR3 protein: CAWRGGASGIGGELFF
CDR3 DNA: TGTGCCTGGAGAGGGGGGGCTAGCGGGATCGGCGGGGAGCTGTTTTTT

D gene: NA
V gene: TRBV12-3/TRBV12-4
CDR3 length: 13
J gene: TRBJ2-3
clone size: NA
CDR3 protein: CASSYGSTDTQYF
CDR3 DNA: TGTGCCAGCAGTTACGGTAGCACAGATACGCAGTATTTT

D gene: TRBD1
V gene: TRBV7-2
CDR3 length: 14
J gene: TRBJ1-1
clone size: few
CDR3 protein: CASSRTGVHTEAFF
CDR3 DNA: TGTGCCAGCAGCCGCACAGGGGTCCACACTGAAGCTTTCTTT

D gene: NA
V gene: TRBV7-6
CDR3 length: 14
J gene: TRBJ2-1
clone size: NA
CDR3 protein: CASSLVLFGGEQFF
CDR3 DNA: TGTGCCAGCAGCTTAGTACTATTTGGAGGTGAGCAGTTCTTC

D gene: NA
V gene: TRBV11-2
CDR3 length: 11
J gene: TRBJ2-3
clone size: NA
CDR3 protein: CASSHTDTQYF
CDR3 DNA: TGTGCCAGCAGCCACACAGATACGCAGTATTTT

D gene: NA
V gene: TRBV6-5
CDR3 length: 15
J gene: TRBJ2-2
clone size: NA
CDR3 protein: CASSYSTQGTGELFF
CDR3 DNA: TGTGCCAGCAGTTACTCTACCCAGGGGACCGGGGAGCTGTTTTTT

D gene: TRBD2
V gene: TRBV4-2
CDR3 length: 18
J gene: TRBJ2-1
clone size: once
CDR3 protein: CASSQDGRSGGAWNEQFF
CDR3 DNA: TGTGCCAGCAGCCAAGATGGACGGAGCGGGGGGGCGTGGAATGAGCAGTTCTTC

D gene: TRBD2
V gene: TRBV19
CDR3 length: 14
J gene: TRBJ2-1
clone size: NA
CDR3 protein: CASSMAGGFNEQFF
CDR3 DNA: TGTGCCAGTAGTATGGCGGGAGGATTCAATGAGCAGTTCTTC

D gene: TRBD1
V gene: TRBV18
CDR3 length: 14
J gene: TRBJ1-4
clone size: NA
CDR3 protein: CASSRGQLNEKLFF
CDR3 DNA: TGTGCCAGCTCACGGGGACAGTTAAATGAAAAACTGTTTTTT

D gene: NA
V gene: TRBV9
CDR3 length: 14
J gene: TRBJ2-7
clone size: NA
CDR3 protein: CASSGRDMSYEQYF
CDR3 DNA: TGTGCCAGCAGCGGCCGGGACATGTCCTACGAGCAGTACTTC

D gene: NA
V gene: TRBV7-9
CDR3 length: 14
J gene: TRBJ2-1
clone size: NA
CDR3 protein: CASSPYSSYNEQFF
CDR3 DNA: TGTGCCAGCAGTCCTTATAGCTCCTACAATGAGCAGTTCTTC

D gene: TRBD1
V gene: TRBV5-6
CDR3 length: 18
J gene: TRBJ1-1
clone size: NA
CDR3 protein: CASSGQVIDLLSHTEAFF
CDR3 DNA: TGTGCCAGCAGCGGACAGGTGATAGATCTTTTGAGCCACACTGAAGCTTTCTTT

D gene: TRBD2
V gene: TRBV6-2/TRBV6-3
CDR3 length: 17
J gene: TRBJ2-5
clone size: NA
CDR3 protein: CASSQGTSGSLQETQYF
CDR3 DNA: TGTGCCAGCAGTCAAGGGACTAGCGGGAGTTTACAAGAGACCCAGTACTTC

D gene: TRBD2
V gene: TRBV7-6
CDR3 length: 22
J gene: TRBJ2-1
clone size: NA
CDR3 protein: CASSTRGGTSGGPSSLQGEQFF
CDR3 DNA: TGTGCCAGCAGTACTAGGGGCGGAACTAGCGGGGGGCCTTCATCTCTGCAGGGTGAGCAGTTCTTC

D gene: TRBD1
V gene: TRBV5-6
CDR3 length: 14
J gene: TRBJ1-1
clone size: NA
CDR3 protein: CASSLVTGGTEAFF
CDR3 DNA: TGTGCCAGCAGCTTGGTAACAGGGGGCACTGAAGCTTTCTTT

D gene: TRBD2
V gene: TRBV5-4
CDR3 length: 17
J gene: TRBJ2-2
clone size: NA
CDR3 protein: CASSLTSGGVPAGELFF
CDR3 DNA: TGTGCCAGCAGCTTGACTAGCGGGGGGGTACCGGCCGGGGAGCTGTTTTTT

D gene: NA
V gene: TRBV5-1
CDR3 length: 15
J gene: TRBJ2-5
clone size: NA
CDR3 protein: CASSSRSHPQETQYF
CDR3 DNA: TGCGCCAGCAGCTCTAGGAGTCACCCCCAAGAGACCCAGTACTTC

D gene: TRBD1
V gene: TRBV2
CDR3 length: 15
J gene: TRBJ2-4
clone size: NA
CDR3 protein: CASRGTGIAKNIQYF
CDR3 DNA: TGTGCCAGCAGGGGGACAGGGATAGCCAAAAACATTCAGTACTTC

D gene: TRBD2
V gene: TRBV29-1
CDR3 length: 14
J gene: TRBJ2-1
clone size: NA
CDR3 protein: CSTKAGGSYNEQFF
CDR3 DNA: TGCAGCACGAAAGCGGGAGGATCTTACAATGAGCAGTTCTTC

D gene: TRBD1
V gene: TRBV5-1
CDR3 length: 17
J gene: TRBJ1-1
clone size: NA
CDR3 protein: CASSPRAGGNVGTEAFF
CDR3 DNA: TGCGCCAGCAGCCCCAGGGCAGGGGGCAATGTGGGGACTGAAGCTTTCTTT

D gene: NA
V gene: TRBV19
CDR3 length: 15
J gene: TRBJ2-2
clone size: NA
CDR3 protein: CASSISGSTTGELFF
CDR3 DNA: TGTGCCAGTAGTATATCGGGATCTACCACCGGGGAGCTGTTTTTT

D gene: NA
V gene: TRBV3-1/TRBV3-2
CDR3 length: 14
J gene: TRBJ2-7
clone size: NA
CDR3 protein: CASSLAPAAYEQYF
CDR3 DNA: TGTGCCAGCAGCCTCGCCCCCGCGGCCTACGAGCAGTACTTC

D gene: TRBD2
V gene: TRBV5-8
CDR3 length: 16
J gene: TRBJ2-7
clone size: NA
CDR3 protein: CASSSGLAGGLYEQYF
CDR3 DNA: TGTGCCAGCAGCTCCGGACTAGCGGGAGGGCTCTACGAGCAGTACTTC

D gene: TRBD1
V gene: TRBV3-1/TRBV3-2
CDR3 length: 13
J gene: TRBJ1-2
clone size: NA
CDR3 protein: CASSQTGSSGYTF
CDR3 DNA: TGTGCCAGCAGCCAGACAGGGTCCAGCGGCTACACCTTC

D gene: NA
V gene: TRBV5-4
CDR3 length: 15
J gene: TRBJ2-5
clone size: few
CDR3 protein: CASSLGPAAEETQYF
CDR3 DNA: TGTGCCAGCAGCTTGGGGCCAGCCGCGGAAGAGACCCAGTACTTC

D gene: NA
V gene: TRBV28
CDR3 length: 17
J gene: TRBJ2-6
clone size: few
CDR3 protein: CASSRPGQFSGANVLTF
CDR3 DNA: TGTGCCAGCAGCCGGCCGGGACAATTTTCTGGGGCCAACGTCCTGACTTTC

D gene: TRBD2
V gene: TRBV6-2/TRBV6-3
CDR3 length: 16
J gene: TRBJ2-1
clone size: once
CDR3 protein: CASSRMAGRVYNEQFF
CDR3 DNA: TGTGCCAGCAGCCGTATGGCGGGGAGGGTATACAATGAGCAGTTCTTC

D gene: TRBD1
V gene: TRBV3-1/TRBV3-2
CDR3 length: 16
J gene: TRBJ1-1
clone size: NA
CDR3 protein: CASSQYGGGMNTEAFF
CDR3 DNA: TGTGCCAGCAGCCAATACGGAGGGGGCATGAACACTGAAGCTTTCTTT

D gene: NA
V gene: TRBV12-3/TRBV12-4
CDR3 length: 13
J gene: TRBJ1-1
clone size: NA
CDR3 protein: CASRWGQNTEAFF
CDR3 DNA: TGTGCCAGCAGATGGGGACAGAACACTGAAGCTTTCTTT

D gene: NA
V gene: TRBV5-8
CDR3 length: 15
J gene: TRBJ2-1
clone size: NA
CDR3 protein: CASSSPSLILYEQFF
CDR3 DNA: TGTGCCAGCAGCTCGCCTAGCCTCATCCTGTATGAGCAGTTCTTC

D gene: TRBD1
V gene: TRBV19
CDR3 length: 16
J gene: TRBJ2-1
clone size: NA
CDR3 protein: CASSTYTGGAYNEQFF
CDR3 DNA: TGTGCCAGTAGTACATATACAGGGGGTGCCTACAATGAGCAGTTCTTC

D gene: NA
V gene: TRBV27
CDR3 length: 13
J gene: TRBJ2-7
clone size: NA
CDR3 protein: CASSYGRGYEQYF
CDR3 DNA: TGTGCCAGCAGTTACGGCAGGGGCTACGAGCAGTACTTC

D gene: TRBD1
V gene: TRBV9
CDR3 length: 16
J gene: TRBJ2-2
clone size: NA
CDR3 protein: CASTPSGTGGTGELFF
CDR3 DNA: TGTGCCAGCACCCCAAGTGGGACAGGGGGCACCGGGGAGCTGTTTTTT

D gene: TRBD1
V gene: TRBV6-4
CDR3 length: 18
J gene: TRBJ1-1
clone size: once
CDR3 protein: CASRDTDRGLTWNTEAFF
CDR3 DNA: TGTGCCAGCAGAGACACGGACAGGGGGCTTACATGGAACACTGAAGCTTTCTTT

D gene: NA
V gene: TRBV28
CDR3 length: 15
J gene: TRBJ1-1
clone size: NA
CDR3 protein: CASSLDSLPDTEAFF
CDR3 DNA: TGTGCCAGCAGTTTGGACTCTTTGCCCGACACTGAAGCTTTCTTT

D gene: NA
V gene: TRBV7-9
CDR3 length: 14
J gene: TRBJ2-1
clone size: NA
CDR3 protein: CASSTRPPYNEQFF
CDR3 DNA: TGTGCCAGCAGCACTAGGCCCCCCTACAATGAGCAGTTCTTC

D gene: NA
V gene: TRBV19
CDR3 length: 13
J gene: TRBJ1-1
clone size: NA
CDR3 protein: CASSIQGNTEAFF
CDR3 DNA: TGTGCCAGTAGTATCCAGGGGAACACTGAAGCTTTCTTT

D gene: NA
V gene: TRBV27
CDR3 length: 15
J gene: TRBJ1-5
clone size: NA
CDR3 protein: CASSLDPYSNQPQHF
CDR3 DNA: TGTGCCAGCAGTTTAGATCCCTATAGCAATCAGCCCCAGCATTTT

D gene: NA
V gene: TRBV19
CDR3 length: 15
J gene: TRBJ1-4
clone size: NA
CDR3 protein: CASSAFRGSNEKLFF
CDR3 DNA: TGTGCCAGTAGCGCCTTTCGGGGTTCTAATGAAAAACTGTTTTTT

D gene: TRBD2
V gene: TRBV19
CDR3 length: 15
J gene: TRBJ2-1
clone size: NA
CDR3 protein: CASSGLAGAWNEQFF
CDR3 DNA: TGTGCCAGTAGTGGGCTAGCGGGAGCATGGAATGAGCAGTTCTTC

D gene: TRBD1
V gene: TRBV14
CDR3 length: 15
J gene: TRBJ2-1
clone size: NA
CDR3 protein: CASSQRDRGLREQFF
CDR3 DNA: TGTGCCAGCAGCCAAAGGGACAGGGGGCTGCGTGAGCAGTTCTTC